Presented here are 26 T cell receptor beta chains from one specimen sequenced in a study of cytomegalovirus exposure and HLA in healthy donors. Profiling relied on immunoSEQ multiplex PCR, and the TCRdb table lists in-frame clones only, not all of them. The sample consists of 150,000 to 200,000 clones, roughly 80% of them appearing once. Sequenced material: PBMCs. These receptors all stem from a woman aged 18-29 years in good health and CMV-seropositive.

The chain combines TRBV6-5 with TRBJ1-1, with D possibly being TRBD1 (5 bases). V was clipped by 7 bases and J by 6 bases, with 15 bases between them. CDR1 MNHEY and CDR2 SVGAGI come from the germline V gene. The CDR3 is 13 amino acids. CDR3 amino acids: CASTSPGFSEAFF. CDR3 nucleotides: TGTGCCAGCACCTCCCCAGGGTTTTCTGAAGCTTTCTTT.

This sequence joins TRBV10-3 and TRBJ2-2, with D tentatively TRBD1 (6 bases). The CDR3 is 14 amino acids. Trimming cost V 4 bases and J 5 bases, with 11 bases left between them. The V gene's germline CDR1 is ENHRY and CDR2 SYGVKD. The CDR3 reads CAISAGTQTGELFF. The CDR3, as DNA: TGTGCCATCAGTGCGGGGACACAAACCGGGGAGCTGTTTTTT.

The V gene is TRBV7-3, the J gene TRBJ2-1, with unresolved D. The V end was cut by 5 bases, the J end by 0 bases, with 11 bases between. The CDR3 sequence is 15 residues long. Germline V gene lookup returns CDR1 SGHTA and CDR2 FQGTGA. Written as DNA, the CDR3 is TGTGCCAGCAGCCGACAAGAGAGCTCCTACAATGAGCAGTTCTTC. Its translation is CASSRQESSYNEQFF. Looking up the rest from reference TRBV7-3 and TRBJ2-1 gives the full variable domain: GAGVSQTPSNKVTEKGKYVELRCDPISGHTALYWYRQSLGQGPEFLIYFQGTGAADDSGLPNDRFFAVRPEGSVSTLKIQRTERGDSAVYLCASSRQESSYNEQFFGPGTRLTVL.

The chain links TRBV15 to TRBJ1-1, with a weak D call TRBD1 (6 bases). Germline assignment: CDR1 LNHNV and CDR2 YYDKDF (reference sequence). The CDR3 extends over 16 amino acids. The V end was cut by 3 bases, the J end by 0 bases, with 14 bases between. CDR3 nucleotide sequence: TGTGCCACCAGCAGGCCCTTACAGGGAATGAACACTGAAGCTTTCTTT. It specifies CATSRPLQGMNTEAFF. The variable domain in full, completed from reference TRBV15 and TRBJ1-1, reads DAMVIQNPRYQVTQFGKPVTLSCSQTLNHNVMYWYQQKSSQAPKLLFHYYDKDFNNEADTPDNFQSRRPNTSFCFLDIRSPGLGDTAMYLCATSRPLQGMNTEAFFGQGTRLTVV.

This chain joins TRBV5-4 and TRBJ2-1; no reliable D call. Germline lookup yields CDR1 SGHNT and CDR2 YYREEE (reference sequence). CDR3 length: 14 residues. V dropped 6 bases and J dropped 5 bases, with 15 bases sitting between them. CDR3: CASINSQEHNEQFF. The CDR3 bases are TGTGCCAGCATAAACTCTCAGGAACACAATGAGCAGTTCTTC. Filled out from reference TRBV5-4 and TRBJ2-1, the complete variable domain reads ETGVTQSPTHLIKTRGQQVTLRCSSQSGHNTVSWYQQALGQGPQFIFQYYREEENGRGNFPPRFSGLQFPNYSSELNVNALELDDSALYLCASINSQEHNEQFFGPGTRLTVL.

The chain joins TRBV6-1 to TRBJ2-3, with TRBD2 matching 12 bases. The CDR3 is made up of 18 amino acids. The germline V gene encodes CDR1 MNHNS and CDR2 SASEGT. The V segment lost 6 bases and the J segment 2 bases; nucleotides outside the gene matches: 12. The CDR3 protein is CASRELAGGNMITDTQYF. The CDR3 nucleotides read TGTGCCAGCAGAGAACTAGCGGGGGGAAACATGATCACAGATACGCAGTATTTT.

In its sample, this clone was seen once. This sequence joins TRBV27 and TRBJ1-1; no clear D. The V gene's germline CDR1 is MNHEY and CDR2 SMNVEV (reference sequence). The CDR3 contains 14 residues. Trimming left V 5 bases short and J 5 bases short, with 15 bases between. The chain's CDR3 is CASSQKRGGTEAFF. The CDR3, as DNA: TGTGCCAGCAGTCAAAAGCGGGGTGGAACTGAAGCTTTCTTT.

The V gene is TRBV28, the J gene TRBJ2-5, with TRBD2 matching 8 bases. Germline V gives CDR1 MDHEN, CDR2 SYDVKM. V was clipped by 5 bases and J by 7 bases; unmatched bases: 6. CDR3 length equals 13 residues. The CDR3 protein is CASSTGGPGTQYF. The CDR3 nucleotides read TGTGCCAGCAGTACGGGGGGGCCTGGGACCCAGTACTTC. Looking up the rest from reference TRBV28 and TRBJ2-5 gives the full variable domain: DVKVTQSSRYLVKRTGEKVFLECVQDMDHENMFWYRQDPGLGLRLIYFSYDVKMKEKGDIPEGYSVSREKKERFSLILESASTNQTSMYLCASSTGGPGTQYFGPGTRLLVL.

The chain uses TRBV7-9 and TRBJ2-5, with 12 bases that match TRBD2. This CDR3 has 16 amino acids. Germline CDR1 SEHNR, CDR2 FQNEAQ (reference sequence). V was clipped by 5 bases and J by 4 bases; unmatched bases: 8. The CDR3 DNA reads TGTGCCAGCAGCGCGACTAGCGGGGGAGGCGGAGAGACCCAGTACTTC. Encoded protein: CASSATSGGGGETQYF.

The chain employs TRBV28 and TRBJ1-2, with a tentative D call TRBD1 (6 bases). Germline values: CDR1 MDHEN, CDR2 SYDVKM. This CDR3 comprises 13 residues. The germline V and J ends were trimmed by 6 bases and 3 bases, with 11 bases remaining between them. The CDR3 loop is CASRSGGDYGYTF. The CDR3 region has the DNA TGTGCCAGCAGGTCTGGGGGCGACTATGGCTACACCTTC.

V usage is TRBV7-8 and J usage is TRBJ1-4; perhaps TRBD1 as D (6 bases). CDR1 SGHVS and CDR2 FQNEAQ come from the germline V gene. V was pared by 6 bases and J by 7 bases, with 15 bases between. The CDR3 contains 14 residues. The CDR3 loop reads CASRLGSGVEKLFF. The CDR3 DNA sequence: TGTGCCAGCAGACTAGGATCAGGGGTTGAAAAACTGTTTTTT.

The chain is built from TRBV9 and TRBJ2-1; perhaps TRBD2 as D (6 bases). V dropped 4 bases and J dropped 2 bases, with 16 bases sitting between them. The CDR3 runs 16 residues. From germline, CDR1 is SGDLS and CDR2 YYNGEE. The CDR3 is CASSPETAGTYNEQFF. For the CDR3, the DNA is TGTGCCAGCAGCCCCGAAACGGCGGGGACCTACAATGAGCAGTTCTTC.

The sample holds a few counts of this clone. The V call is TRBV30, the J call TRBJ1-1, with D possibly TRBD1 on 6 matching bases. V was cut by 0 bases and J by 5 bases, with 16 bases left in between. Germline loops: CDR1 GTSNPN, CDR2 SVGIG (reference sequence). The CDR3 is 15 residues long. As DNA, the CDR3 is TGTGCCTGGAGTGTCCGGGGGGCCGAGGGGACTGAAGCTTTCTTT. Translated, it gives CAWSVRGAEGTEAFF.

This sequence joins TRBV5-4 and TRBJ2-7; D remains unclear. V shed 10 bases and J shed 1 base, with 15 bases lying between them. This CDR3 contains 13 residues. Germline V gene lookup returns CDR1 SGHNT and CDR2 YYREEE (reference sequence). CDR3 nucleotides: TGTGCCTCTCGGAGAGGAGAGTCCTACGAGCAGTACTTC. It yields the protein CASRRGESYEQYF.

Concerning this clone: One junction end disagrees with the germline gene, perhaps due to a read error. This chain joins TRBV6-1 and TRBJ1-1; D unclear. The germline CDR1 and CDR2 sequences are MNHNS and SASEGT. The CDR3 has 13 amino acids. The CDR3 region has the DNA TGTGCCAGCAGAGAAGTTATGAACACTGAAGCTTTCTTT. It translates to CASREVMNTEAFF.

This clone was seen once. This chain joins TRBV4-2 and TRBJ2-3; tentative D call: TRBD1 (6 bases). Trimming stripped 8 bases from V and 0 bases from J, with 15 bases between. The length of the CDR3 is 15 residues. The germline V gene encodes CDR1 LGHNA and CDR2 YNFKEQ. In DNA form, the CDR3 reads TGTGCCAGCTCGCGAACAGGGCTTAGCACAGATACGCAGTATTTT. It is translated as CASSRTGLSTDTQYF.

The chain is built from TRBV25-1 and TRBJ2-3; tentative D call: TRBD1 (6 bases). In germline, CDR1 is MGHDK, CDR2 SYGVNS. The length of the CDR3 is 15 residues. V was clipped by 5 bases and J by 0 bases, with 12 bases between them. The CDR3 spells CASSQQGRSTDTQYF. The DNA of the CDR3 is TGTGCCAGCAGTCAACAGGGCCGCAGCACAGATACGCAGTATTTT.

This clone has just a few counts. The CDR3 region is CASSPRNTNTGELFF. CDR3 DNA: TGTGCCAGCAGCCCTAGAAACACGAACACCGGGGAGCTGTTTTTT. This chain connects TRBV7-9 to TRBJ2-2; no clear D gene. Germline V CDR1 and CDR2: SEHNR, FQNEAQ (reference sequence). CDR3 length equals 15 residues. Between the trimmed V and J ends, which lost 5 bases and 0 bases, there was a span of 10 bases.

In regard to this clone: The CDR3 carries no conserved terminal phenylalanine or tryptophan, so it likely arises from a read error. Because the CDR3's place on the DNA is in doubt, the DNA is left out and the CDR3 is given as listed by TCRdb. V is TRBV21-1 and J is TRBJ1-5. TRBV21-1 corresponds to a pseudogene. Counting both end residues, the CDR3 totals 15 amino acids. CDR3 residues: CASSQSSPPPNGSGV.

This clone was observed a few times. V usage is TRBV10-3 and J usage is TRBJ2-7, with TRBD2 matching 8 bases. The length of the CDR3 is 15 residues. Unmatched junction bases numbered 6, after V lost 0 bases and J lost 5 bases. Germline loops: CDR1 ENHRY, CDR2 SYGVKD. CDR3 residues: CAISESSGGGDEQYF. The CDR3 region has the DNA TGTGCCATCAGTGAGTCCAGCGGGGGAGGCGACGAGCAGTACTTC.

This sequence joins TRBV28 and TRBJ1-6, with 8 nucleotides matching TRBD1. Germline loops: CDR1 MDHEN, CDR2 SYDVKM. This CDR3 spans 17 amino acids. The trim removed 3 bases at V and 9 bases at J, leaving 13 bases unmatched. CDR3: CASSFPWRTGFGSPLHF. The CDR3 nucleotides are TGTGCCAGCAGTTTTCCGTGGCGGACAGGGTTTGGTTCACCCCTCCACTTT.

The rearrangement joins TRBV7-3 to TRBJ2-5; TRBD1 is a possible D gene (6 bases). The V and J ends lost 5 bases and 1 base respectively, with 8 bases between them. There are 13 residues in the CDR3. In germline, CDR1 is SGHTA, CDR2 FQGTGA. The CDR3 DNA follows: TGTGCCAGCAGCGTGGGGGCCCAAGAGACCCAGTACTTC. It is translated as CASSVGAQETQYF.

This clone was observed once. The rearrangement links TRBV25-1 to TRBJ2-7, with D tentatively TRBD1 (5 bases). The CDR3 consists of 13 residues. CDR1 is MGHDK, CDR2 SYGVNS, per germline. V dropped 10 bases and J dropped 2 bases, with 15 bases sitting between them. As DNA, the CDR3 is TGTGCCACCAGGACCCCGGACACCTACGAGCAGTACTTC. Protein product: CATRTPDTYEQYF.

The rearrangement links TRBV5-1 to TRBJ2-2, with unresolved D. Trimming took 0 bases from V and 1 from J, leaving 10 bases between them. The CDR3 is 16 amino acids. The germline CDR1 and CDR2 sequences are SGHRS and YFSETQ. This CDR3 is CASSLVLSRNTGELFF. The CDR3 DNA sequence: TGCGCCAGCAGCTTGGTCCTCTCCAGGAACACCGGGGAGCTGTTTTTT.

The chain joins TRBV5-6 to TRBJ1-3; TRBD1 matches at 7 bases. V shed 2 bases and J 4 bases; nucleotides not matched to a gene: 6. Germline loops: CDR1 SGHDT, CDR2 YYEEEE. The CDR3 has 15 amino acids. CDR3: CASSFASTGGNTIYF. CDR3 in DNA: TGTGCCAGCAGCTTCGCCTCGACAGGGGGAAACACCATATATTTT.

This chain joins TRBV9 and TRBJ2-5, with D tentatively TRBD2 (5 bases). This CDR3 is 13 amino acids long. Germline loops: CDR1 SGDLS, CDR2 YYNGEE. Trimming stripped 3 bases from V and 2 bases from J, with 8 bases between. CDR3 in amino acids: CASSASGQETQYF. The CDR3 DNA sequence: TGTGCCAGCAGCGCGAGCGGTCAAGAGACCCAGTACTTC.